This TCR beta chain stems from a study of shared clonotypes between healthy human individuals. Germline V gives CDR1 MDHEN, CDR2 SYDVKM. With 3 bases removed from V and 0 bases from J, the gap between germline ends came to 6 bases. There are 14 residues in the CDR3. Worth noting for this clone: Other DNA sequences in this sample translate to the same CDR3.

Only in-frame clones appear in the TCRdb table, and some are missing; sequencing was by immunoSEQ multiplex PCR. The table includes over 2 million clones, roughly 92% detected once. V and J are TRBV28 and TRBJ1-5; D is unresolved. This clonotype was sampled from a man aged 18 to 30 in good health. Some clones in this sample may be carry-over from other donors' samples. The sample was naive CD4+ T cells from PBMCs. Regarding subset: CD45RA+ positively selected. This chain's CDR3 is CASSFLGSNQPQHF. CDR3 sequence (DNA): TGTGCCAGCAGTTTTTTGGGTAGCAATCAGCCCCAGCATTTT.